This T cell receptor beta chain was retrieved from a study of T cells after yellow fever vaccination. Study results and caveats: Within FACS-sorted repertoires, abundant clonotypes contaminating from the bulk population could be present. Faster peaking, at day 5 versus 15, marked a secondary response that was weaker. Primary-vaccination clones mostly resurfaced post-booster (less than 98% CD4, 75% to 90% CD8).

A remark on this clonotype: Its target is unknown.

Trimming removed 6 bases from V and 3 bases from J; junction bases left unmatched: 11. The germline V gene encodes CDR1 SEHNR and CDR2 FQNEAQ (reference sequence). The CDR3 consists of 16 residues. Via MiXCR, TCRdb re-called the 5' RACE reads, giving one row per CDR3 protein. The data show approximately 550,000 distinct CDR3 sequences, 15% to 20% seen once. Sequences were derived from PBMCs, sampled 15 days after the yellow fever booster vaccination. The sequence was obtained from a man aged 25-45 years who received the YFV17D yellow fever vaccine. The chain has TRBV7-9 and TRBJ2-1; 7 bases align to TRBD2. The CDR3 here is CASRPTAGGSYNEQFF. CDR3 sequence (DNA): TGTGCCAGCAGACCTACTGCCGGCGGGAGCTACAATGAGCAGTTCTTC.